The sequence of this TCR beta chain was determined in a study of cytomegalovirus exposure and HLA in healthy donors. Study-wide context: T cells numbering about 180 million yielded approximately 100 million unique TCR beta sequences in an earlier analysis.

V lost 3 bases to trimming and J lost 0 bases, with 15 bases between them. Germline values: CDR1 KGHSH, CDR2 LQKENI. The CDR3 loop spans 17 amino acids. The study, taken as a whole, reports: An ancestry cluster, one associated with Asian ancestry, reportedly showed fewer N-insertions than the approximately 670-donor mean in a later analysis. A highly shared variant cluster was judged a likely technical artifact.

This clone occurred a few times. Its antigen is as yet unknown. PCR amplification relied on 60 Vbeta primers (plus 13 Jbeta primers). Clones were sequenced by immunoSEQ multiplex PCR, and TCRdb holds only the in-frame ones, with some missing. The data show over 130,000 clones, about 61% seen once. V and J are TRBV18 and TRBJ2-4; D remains ambiguous. This receptor was identified in a male donor in good health and CMV-seronegative. Sample: PBMCs. Here the CDR3 DNA reads TGTGCCAGCTCACCGCTGGCGGCTTCTGGAGCCAAAAACATTCAGTACTTC. Protein sequence: CASSPLAASGAKNIQYF.